This T cell receptor (beta chain) was captured by sequencing in a study of blood T cell repertoires in COVID-19. Study details: Specimens from acute and convalescent COVID-19 originated in the United States, Italy and Spain.

Germline values: CDR1 SGDLS, CDR2 YYNGEE. CDR3 length equals 12 residues. V lost 0 bases and J 9 bases, leaving 7 bases between the germline ends. As processed by the authors: Reference gene primer amplification in the assay estimated nucleated cell counts. Sequencing was performed with immunoSEQ multiplex PCR; in TCRdb, only in-frame clones are kept and a portion is missing. The DNA was the basis for D and trimming; V, J and clone size are from that table. Found here are 300,000 to 400,000 clones, about 83% of them singletons; the top ten hold 2.5% to 3.5%. The source is a man aged 30 to 39 with active or convalescent COVID-19. The source material was peripheral blood. The V call is TRBV9, the J call TRBJ2-1; the D is unclear. CDR3 sequence (DNA): TGTGCCAGCAGCGTAGGTTTGAGTGAGCAGTTCTTC. Its protein product is CASSVGLSEQFF.